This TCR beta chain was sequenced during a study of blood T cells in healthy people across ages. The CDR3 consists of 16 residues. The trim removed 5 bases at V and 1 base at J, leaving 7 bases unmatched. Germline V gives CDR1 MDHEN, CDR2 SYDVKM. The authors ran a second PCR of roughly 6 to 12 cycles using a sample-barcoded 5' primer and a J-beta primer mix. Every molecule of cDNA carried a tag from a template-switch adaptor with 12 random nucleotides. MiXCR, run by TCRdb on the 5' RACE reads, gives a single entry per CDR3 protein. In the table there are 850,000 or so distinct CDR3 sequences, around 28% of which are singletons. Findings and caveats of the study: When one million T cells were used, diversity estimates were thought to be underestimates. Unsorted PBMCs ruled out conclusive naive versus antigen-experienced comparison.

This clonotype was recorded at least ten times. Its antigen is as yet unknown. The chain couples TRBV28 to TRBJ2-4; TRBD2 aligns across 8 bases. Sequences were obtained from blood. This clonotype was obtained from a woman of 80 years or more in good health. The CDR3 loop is CASSPGAGGAKNIQYF. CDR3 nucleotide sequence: TGTGCCAGCAGTCCAGGGGCGGGAGGTGCCAAAAACATTCAGTACTTC.